The rows below give T cell receptor beta chains drawn from one sample of a study of blood T cells in healthy people across ages. TCRdb processed the 5' RACE reads anew with MiXCR; each CDR3 protein has one entry. The repertoire holds 550,000 to 600,000 distinct CDR3 sequences, with about 25% as singletons. The material sequenced was blood. The receptors shown here come from a woman aged 70-85 years in good health. Each CDR3 is given with its conserved first and last residue.

v_call	j_call	cdr3_aa
TRBV4-3	TRBJ1-4	CASSQQGAGEKLFF
TRBV3-1	TRBJ1-5	CASSTANQPQHF
TRBV2	TRBJ2-2	CAGSEALAGDTGELFF
TRBV9	TRBJ1-4	CASSVGFGTRNEKLFF
TRBV7-2	TRBJ2-7	CASSSILSGVSYEQYF
TRBV5-1	TRBJ1-1	CASRQGPNTEAFF
TRBV18	TRBJ1-1	CASSPLGVDTEAFF
TRBV12-3/TRBV12-4	TRBJ1-1	CASKRAGGTEAFF
TRBV20-1	TRBJ1-2	CSAADRVYGYTF
TRBV2	TRBJ2-3	CASSRQWITDTQYF
TRBV3-1	TRBJ2-1	CASSHPGRNEQFF